Given below is one TCR beta chain in context. The data originate from a study of somatic mutations in cytotoxic T cells in rheumatoid arthritis. Authors' methods: The authors rarely found patient CD8+ clones larger than 1% matching published virus-specific TCRB sequences. Produced via immunoSEQ multiplex PCR; TCRdb's table is partial and in-frame only. The V and J calls and clone size are taken from that table; D and trimming were inferred from the DNA. The sample lists about 20,000 clones, around 86% seen once, with about an eighth in the top ten. Germline CDR1 is SGHDT and CDR2 is YYEEEE. Trimming removed 5 bases at V and 4 bases at J, with 18 bases between. The CDR3 runs to 15 residues.

The sequence came from an adult with rheumatoid arthritis. V is TRBV5-6 and J is TRBJ2-5; maybe TRBD2 (5 bases). Sequences were obtained from CD8+ T cells sorted from blood. CDR3 nucleotides: TGTGCCAGCAGTTTACTCCCTACTAGGGTAGAGACCCAGTACTTC. This encodes CASSLLPTRVETQYF.